This entry lists 2 T cell receptor beta chains sequenced from one sample in a study of T-cell memory formation after mild COVID-19. TCRdb called the 5' RACE reads again in MiXCR, with one record for every CDR3 protein. The table shows hundreds of thousands of distinct CDR3 sequences, with 15% to 25% occurring only once. The sequenced material came from PBMCs or a T cell subset sorted from them (not recorded which). These receptor sequences come from an adult woman who had mild COVID-19 (a few samples of this study predate the infection). Cell type and time point are not known.

This clonotype was recorded at least ten times. The chain carries TRBV2 and TRBJ2-2; no definite D call. Trimming pared 0 bases from V and 7 bases from J, leaving 12 bases between. Germline lookup yields CDR1 SNHLY and CDR2 FYNNEI. The CDR3 spans 15 residues. CDR3 DNA sequence: TGTGCCAGCAGTGAAGCGGCCGGGTCTGGCGGGGAGCTGTTTTTT. This translates into CASSEAAGSGGELFF.

This clonotype was seen only a few times. The rearrangement links TRBV24-1 to TRBJ2-7; 8 positions match TRBD2. Trimming at V came to 9 bases and at J to 2 bases, leaving 8 bases not matched to a gene. CDR1 is KGHDR, CDR2 SFDVKD, per germline. The CDR3 contains 14 residues. The CDR3 loop is CATLTSGDPYEQYF. The CDR3 DNA reads as TGTGCCACCCTTACTAGCGGAGATCCCTACGAGCAGTACTTC.